This T cell receptor (beta chain) was sequenced in a study of T cells after yellow fever vaccination. Across the study: Preparation of fractions with low cell numbers was performed using SMART-Seq v4 Ultra Low Input.

TCRdb re-derived calls from the 5' RACE reads in MiXCR, one entry per CDR3 protein. The data show about 52,000 distinct CDR3 sequences, less than 8% seen once. This clonotype was detected a few times. Whole-study findings and limits: Shared CD4/CD8 clonotypes were a small share, likely from convergent recombination. Abundant clonotypes (contaminants from the bulk population) could be present in FACS-sorted repertoires.

The sample was CD8+ T cells not binding an NS4B(214-222) dextramer, sorted from PBMCs, taken about 41 days after the first yellow fever vaccination. The sequence came from a man aged 18 to 30 who received the YFV17D yellow fever vaccine.

CDR3 DNA: TGTGCCAGCAGCTTACCCAGGACAGGGGGCGACTATGGCTACACCTTC. The encoded protein is CASSLPRTGGDYGYTF. The chain combines TRBV7-2 with TRBJ1-2, with 11 bases identical to TRBD1. From germline, CDR1 is SGHTA and CDR2 FQGNSA. This CDR3 comprises 16 residues. V shed 2 bases, J shed 3 bases, and the junction held 5 bases outside the gene matches.